This TCR beta chain was obtained from a study of T cells in Graves' hyperthyroidism and ophthalmopathy. Study conclusions and caveats: Among thyroid clonotypes expanded above 0.001, most also appeared in blood. Classification by a 13 V-J model distinguished ophthalmopathy from stable hyperthyroidism.

Notes on this clonotype: Its antigen is undetermined.

Patients showing uncontrolled infection, other autoimmune disease, pregnancy or lactation were ineligible. Together with thyroid ultrasound, orbital computed tomography, serum thyroxine and TRAb, clinical symptoms were used for diagnoses. Amplified TCR beta CDR3 regions came from RNA transcripts. The study used the HTBI primer set for a first-round RT-PCR of the TCR CDR3. TCRdb re-derived calls from the multiplex PCR reads in MiXCR, one entry per CDR3 protein. The sample lists about 760,000 distinct CDR3 sequences; roughly 32% were seen once. The CDR3 length is 15 residues. CDR1 is SGHTA, CDR2 FQGNSA, per germline. J was trimmed by 6 bases and V by 6 bases; bases with no gene match: 9.

The source is a middle-aged woman with Graves' hyperthyroidism. The sample consisted of blood. The chain recombines TRBV7-2 with TRBJ1-2; 11 bases map to TRBD1. The CDR3 nucleotides are TGTGCCAGCAGTTGGGGGACAGGGGGTAGGGATGGCTACACCTTC. This codes for CASSWGTGGRDGYTF.